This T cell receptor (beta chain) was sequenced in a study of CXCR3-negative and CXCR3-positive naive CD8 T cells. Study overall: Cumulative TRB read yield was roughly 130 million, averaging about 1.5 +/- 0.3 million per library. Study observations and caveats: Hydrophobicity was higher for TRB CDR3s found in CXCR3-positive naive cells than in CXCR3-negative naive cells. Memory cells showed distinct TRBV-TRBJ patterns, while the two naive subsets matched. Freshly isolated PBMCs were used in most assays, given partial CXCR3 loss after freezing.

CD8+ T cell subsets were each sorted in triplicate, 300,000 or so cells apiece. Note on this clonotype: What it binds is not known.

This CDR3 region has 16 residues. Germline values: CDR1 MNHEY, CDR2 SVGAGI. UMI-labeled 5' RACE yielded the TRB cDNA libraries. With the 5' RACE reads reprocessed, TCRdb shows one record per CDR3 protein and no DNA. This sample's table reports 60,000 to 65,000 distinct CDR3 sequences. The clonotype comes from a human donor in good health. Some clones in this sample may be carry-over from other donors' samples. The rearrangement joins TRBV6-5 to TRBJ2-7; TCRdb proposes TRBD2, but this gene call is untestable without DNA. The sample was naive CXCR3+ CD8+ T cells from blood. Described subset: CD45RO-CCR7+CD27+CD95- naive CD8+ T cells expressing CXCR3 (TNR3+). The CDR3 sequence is CASSYDSSGSSYEQYF.